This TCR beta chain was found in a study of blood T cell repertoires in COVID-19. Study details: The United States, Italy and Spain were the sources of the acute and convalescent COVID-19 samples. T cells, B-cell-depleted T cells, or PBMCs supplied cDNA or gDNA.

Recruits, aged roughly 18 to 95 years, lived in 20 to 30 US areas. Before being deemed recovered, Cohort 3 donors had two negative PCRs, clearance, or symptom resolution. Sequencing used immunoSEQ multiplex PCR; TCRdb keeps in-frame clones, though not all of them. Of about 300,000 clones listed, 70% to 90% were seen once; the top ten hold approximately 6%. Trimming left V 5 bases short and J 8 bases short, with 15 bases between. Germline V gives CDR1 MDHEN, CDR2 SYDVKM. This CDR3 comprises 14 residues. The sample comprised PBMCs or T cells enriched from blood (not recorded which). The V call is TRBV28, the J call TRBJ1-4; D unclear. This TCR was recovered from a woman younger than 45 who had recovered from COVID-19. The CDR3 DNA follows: TGTGCCAGCAGTCTGACAATAATGTGGGAAAAACTGTTTTTT. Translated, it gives CASSLTIMWEKLFF.